Each of the 14 T cell receptor beta chains below was sequenced from the same sample in a study of a mutant IDH1 vaccine in newly diagnosed glioma. Sequenced by immunoSEQ multiplex PCR; TCRdb stores in-frame clones only, minus some. Of over 75,000 clones listed, about four fifths are singletons. Sample time point: baseline, week 1 (first vaccination visit). Indicated treatment: pre-vaccination baseline after standard-of-care therapy. Sequencing was performed on PBMCs, taken from a glioma patient treated with radiotherapy, temozolomide or both. Source of these receptors: a man in his forties or fifties with glioma.

The V and J genes are TRBV27 and TRBJ2-7; tentatively, D is TRBD1 (6 bases). Germline V lookup: CDR1 MNHEY, CDR2 SMNVEV (reference sequence). Trimming took off 7 bases at V and 5 bases at J, with 15 bases between the two ends. The CDR3 totals 13 residues. The CDR3 DNA follows: TGTGCCAGCAAAACAGGGTTGCGGGACGAGCAGTACTTC. Residues: CASKTGLRDEQYF.

The CDR3 nucleotides are TGTGCCAGCTCGCTCCTCCCGACACTATATAGCAATCAGCCCCAGCATTTT. Residues: CASSLLPTLYSNQPQHF. V usage is TRBV18 and J usage is TRBJ1-5; D remains ambiguous. Trimming pared 6 bases from V and 0 bases from J, leaving 18 bases between. Germline V gives CDR1 KGHSH, CDR2 LQKENI. This CDR3 spans 17 amino acids.

The rearrangement links TRBV18 to TRBJ2-7; D perhaps matches TRBD1 (7 bases). With 3 bases removed from V and 2 bases from J, the gap between germline ends came to 14 bases. In germline, CDR1 is KGHSH, CDR2 LQKENI. The CDR3 sequence is 15 residues long. The CDR3 bases are TGTGCCAGCTCACCGCGGGACAGCCCGACCTACGAGCAGTACTTC. The encoded protein is CASSPRDSPTYEQYF.

This rearrangement joins TRBV6-4 to TRBJ1-2; 9 bases align to TRBD1. There are 13 residues in the CDR3. Looked up from germline, CDR1 is MRHNA and CDR2 is SNTAGT. V trimming: 4 bases; J trimming: 5 bases; junction bases outside the gene matches: 2. The CDR3 is CASSADRGYGYTF. In DNA, the CDR3 is TGTGCCAGCAGTGCCGACAGGGGGTATGGCTACACCTTC.

This clone appeared a few times. The chain links TRBV27 to TRBJ1-5; the D gene is possibly TRBD1 (6 bases). Trimming stripped 3 bases from V and 5 bases from J, with 11 bases between. The germline gives CDR1 MNHEY, CDR2 SMNVEV (reference sequence). The CDR3 has 14 amino acids. CDR3 sequence reads: CASSFSRGDQPQHF. The CDR3 nucleotides are TGTGCCAGCAGTTTCTCCAGGGGAGATCAGCCCCAGCATTTT.

This clone was picked up a small number of times. The chain joins TRBV6-6 to TRBJ1-1, with TRBD1 matching 7 bases. Germline CDR1 is MNHNY and CDR2 is SVGAGI (reference sequence). CDR3 size: 14 residues. Germline trimming cut 2 bases from V and 7 bases from J; bases unmatched to any gene: 7. CDR3 loop: CASSYKGADGEAFF. CDR3 nucleotide sequence: TGTGCCAGCAGTTACAAGGGGGCCGATGGTGAAGCTTTCTTT.

The V call is TRBV4-2, the J call TRBJ2-7; the match to TRBD2 covers 11 bases. This CDR3 is 17 amino acids long. CDR1 LGHNA and CDR2 YNFKEQ come from the germline V gene. The trim removed 0 bases at V and 3 bases at J, leaving 7 bases unmatched. DNA of the CDR3: TGTGCCAGCAGCCAAGATACCCCAACTAGCGGGAGCTACGAGCAGTACTTC. It encodes CASSQDTPTSGSYEQYF.

The rearrangement joins TRBV28 to TRBJ2-2, with unresolved D. Germline V gene sequence: CDR1 MDHEN, CDR2 SYDVKM. CDR3 length: 12 amino acids. The ends were cut back, 8 bases at V and 3 bases at J, with 7 bases in the middle. This CDR3 is CASGRDTGELFF. DNA of the CDR3: TGTGCCAGCGGCCGGGACACCGGGGAGCTGTTTTTT.

The chain has TRBV12-5 and TRBJ1-1, with TRBD1 matching over 9 bases. Trimming cost V 6 bases and J 6 bases; bases outside gene matches: 8. Germline CDR1 reads LGHNT; CDR2 reads FRNRAP. This CDR3 has 14 residues. The CDR3 loop is CASGPGQGRAEAFF. CDR3 DNA sequence: TGTGCTAGTGGCCCGGGACAGGGTCGAGCTGAAGCTTTCTTT.

The V and J genes are TRBV7-2 and TRBJ2-1; D might be TRBD2 (7 bases). Germline-derived CDR1 and CDR2 are SGHTA and FQGNSA. The CDR3 contains 17 residues. Deletions cut 3 bases from V and 4 bases from J, with 19 bases between. The CDR3 sequence: CASSFVGGRRDYNEQFF. CDR3 in DNA: TGTGCCAGCAGCTTCGTGGGGGGGCGCAGGGATTACAATGAGCAGTTCTTC.

As concerns this clone: The junction shows a germline mismatch at one end, possibly a read error. V usage is TRBV7-7 and J usage is TRBJ2-2; D is uncertain. CDR1 SSHAT and CDR2 FNYEAQ come from the germline V gene (reference sequence). This CDR3 comprises 14 residues. Here the CDR3 reads CASSLVQNTGELFF. CDR3 DNA sequence: TGTGCTAGCAGCTTAGTACAGAACACCGGGGAGCTGTTTTTT. Full variable domain (remainder filled in from reference TRBV7-7 and TRBJ2-2): GAGVSQSPRYKVTKRGQDVTLRCDPISSHATLYWYQQALGQGPEFLTYFNYEAQPDKSGLPSDRFSAERPEGSISTLTIQRTEQRDSAMYRCASSLVQNTGELFFGEGSRLTVL.

The chain uses TRBV5-4 and TRBJ2-2; 11 bases fit TRBD2. Germline-derived CDR1 and CDR2 are SGHNT and YYREEE (reference sequence). V shed 6 bases and J 6 bases; nucleotides not matched to a gene: 10. The CDR3 sequence is 16 residues long. The CDR3 region is CASTRTSGGSAGELFF. As DNA, the CDR3 is TGTGCCAGCACCCGTACTAGCGGGGGTTCGGCCGGGGAGCTGTTTTTT.

The rearrangement joins TRBV21-1 to TRBJ2-7; the table's D call, TRBD1, has no DNA check behind it. TRBV21-1 is designated a pseudogene. This CDR3 is 15 amino acids long. CDR3 bases: TGTGCCAGCAGCTCACGAAGGCAGGGCACTGTCGAGCAGTACTTC. Its translation is CASSSRRQGTVEQYF.

There are a few counts of this clone. V and J are TRBV5-4 and TRBJ1-1, with TRBD1 as a possible D gene (5 bases). The CDR3 extends over 14 amino acids. CDR1 and CDR2 (germline): SGHNT, YYREEE (reference sequence). V was shortened by 3 bases and J by 12 bases, with 21 bases between the two germline ends. In nucleotides, the CDR3 is TGTGCCAGCAGCTCTGGGGCTCTTCTCGGGGGGACTTTCTTT. Its protein product is CASSSGALLGGTFF.